This T cell receptor (beta chain) emerged from a study of CD8+ T cells in alopecia areata. As to this clone: What it recognizes is unknown.

Overall study findings and caveats: In scalp samples, resident alphabeta T cells of normal skin are also sequenced. Patients displayed less clarity in TCR sharing than mice, a finding possibly related to HLA.

The germline CDR1 and CDR2 sequences are SGDLS and YYNGEE. This CDR3 has 12 amino acids. V lost 0 bases to trimming and J lost 10 bases, with 9 bases between them. Sequencing used cDNA as its template, made by extracting RNA and reverse transcribing it. Profiled with immunoSEQ multiplex PCR; TCRdb holds only in-frame clones, not every one. This repertoire shows 200,000 to 250,000 clones, around three fifths found once; its top ten account for about 4%. Treatment indicated: oral pan-JAK inhibitor, 5-10 mg twice daily. PBMCs provided sorted CD4+ and CD8+ T cells. Sequenced here: CD4+ T cells sorted from blood, sampled at week 4, from a patient treated with tofacitinib. This clonotype was sampled from a human donor with alopecia areata. This chain uses TRBV9 with TRBJ2-3; no definite D call. The CDR3, as DNA: TGTGCCAGCAGCGTAGATGGGGTCTCGCAGTATTTT. This gives the protein CASSVDGVSQYF.